These 11 T cell receptor beta chains originate from one sample sequenced in a study of T cells in Graves' hyperthyroidism and ophthalmopathy. Amplified TCR beta CDR3 regions derived from RNA transcripts. First-round RT-PCR of the TCR CDR3 relied on the HTBI primer set. TCRdb analysed the multiplex PCR reads with MiXCR anew, one entry per CDR3 protein. The sample contains around 600,000 distinct CDR3 sequences, approximately 15% of which appear only once. The material sequenced was blood. These receptors were collected from a young woman with Graves' ophthalmopathy.

In its sample, this clonotype was seen many times. The chain uses TRBV2 and TRBJ1-3, with a possible D match to TRBD1 (5 bases). The germline V and J ends were trimmed by 5 bases and 5 bases, with 10 bases remaining between them. Germline V CDR1 and CDR2: SNHLY, FYNNEI. The length of the CDR3 is 13 residues. CDR3 bases: TGTGCCAGCAGTAAGAGGGACCGAAACACCATATATTTT. It specifies CASSKRDRNTIYF.

This clonotype was picked up many times. CDR3 DNA sequence: TGCAGTGCTAGTAATGGGACAGGGTTCAGACGGCAGTTCTTC. Protein sequence: CSASNGTGFRRQFF. The chain links TRBV20-1 to TRBJ2-1; 9 bases align to TRBD1. Trimming cost V 3 bases and J 12 bases; bases outside gene matches: 12. Germline CDR1 is DFQATT and CDR2 is SNEGSKA (reference sequence). The CDR3 has 14 amino acids.

Note on this clonotype: The junction departs from germline at one end; a sequencing error may be responsible. The chain combines TRBV2 with TRBJ2-7, with 12 positions matching TRBD1. From germline, CDR1 is SNHLY and CDR2 FYNNEI. The CDR3 loop spans 16 amino acids. The CDR3 DNA reads as TGTGCCCGCAGTGTTGCACCGGGACAGGGGGCTCAGGAGCAGTACTTC. It codes for CARSVAPGQGAQEQYF. The entire variable domain, with the rest obtained from reference TRBV2 and TRBJ2-7, is as follows: EPEVTQTPSHQVTQMGQEVILRCVPISNHLYFYWYRQILGQKVEFLVSFYNNEISEKSEIFDDQFSVERPDGSNFTLKIRSTKLEDSAMYFCARSVAPGQGAQEQYFGPGTRLTVT.

The chain uses TRBV5-1 and TRBJ2-3; 8 nucleotides agree with TRBD2. This CDR3 is 16 amino acids long. In germline, CDR1 is SGHRS, CDR2 YFSETQ. Unmatched junction bases numbered 19, after V lost 4 bases and J lost 12 bases. As DNA, the CDR3 is TGCGCCAGCAGCCCGGGACTAGTAGAAGGGTCCGCACCACAGTATTTT. Translation: CASSPGLVEGSAPQYF.

This clonotype was counted only a few times. The rearrangement uses TRBV20-1 and TRBJ2-1; D might be TRBD2 (6 bases). Germline assignment: CDR1 DFQATT and CDR2 SNEGSKA (reference sequence). Trimming removed 0 bases from V and 4 bases from J, with 16 bases in between. The CDR3 is 16 residues long. For the CDR3, the DNA is TGCAGTGCTAGAGATGGGGGGTCTTTTGGGTACAATGAGCAGTTCTTC. Its protein is CSARDGGSFGYNEQFF.

This clonotype was observed at least ten times. V usage is TRBV30 and J usage is TRBJ1-5, with 12 bases fitting TRBD1. This CDR3 region has 17 residues. Germline loops: CDR1 GTSNPN, CDR2 SVGIG (reference sequence). Germline trimming cut 0 bases from V and 7 bases from J; bases unmatched to any gene: 10. The CDR3 DNA follows: TGTGCCTGGAGTGTATTTAGGGGACAGGGGGCAATGCAGCCCCAGCATTTT. It translates to CAWSVFRGQGAMQPQHF.

This clonotype was detected many times. This sequence joins TRBV2 and TRBJ1-6; TRBD1 might be the D (6 bases). Germline values: CDR1 SNHLY, CDR2 FYNNEI. The CDR3 length is 13 residues. V lost 9 bases to trimming and J lost 9 bases, with 15 bases between them. CDR3 nucleotides: TGTGCCAGTTCTGGACAGTTCAGTTCACCCCTCCACTTT. Translating it yields CASSGQFSSPLHF.

This clonotype occurred many times. The V call is TRBV11-1, the J call TRBJ2-1; TRBD2 aligns across 7 bases. Germline CDR1 is SGHAT and CDR2 is FQDESV (reference sequence). After removal of 3 bases from V and 0 bases from J, the junction contained 5 bases not matched to a gene. The CDR3 contains 16 residues. CDR3 coding DNA: TGTGCCAGCAGCTTTGGGGGGGAGAGCTCCTACAATGAGCAGTTCTTC. Amino acids: CASSFGGESSYNEQFF.

This clonotype showed up many times. The chain employs TRBV28 and TRBJ2-3, with D unresolved. This CDR3 contains 15 residues. Trimming removed 0 bases at V and 0 bases at J, with 7 bases between. Germline V lookup: CDR1 MDHEN, CDR2 SYDVKM. The CDR3 loop is CASSLWARSTDTQYF. The CDR3 DNA reads TGTGCCAGCAGTTTATGGGCCAGAAGCACAGATACGCAGTATTTT. Variable domain in full (rest from reference TRBV28 and TRBJ2-3): DVKVTQSSRYLVKRTGEKVFLECVQDMDHENMFWYRQDPGLGLRLIYFSYDVKMKEKGDIPEGYSVSREKKERFSLILESASTNQTSMYLCASSLWARSTDTQYFGPGTRLTVL.

The V call is TRBV19, the J call TRBJ2-1; D is possibly TRBD1 (5 bases). Trimming removed 9 bases from V and 2 bases from J, with 17 bases in between. The V gene's germline CDR1 is LNHDA and CDR2 SQIVND (reference sequence). CDR3 length: 15 amino acids. DNA of the CDR3: TGTGCCAGGAAACCCACACAGGTCGCCTACAATGAGCAGTTCTTC. Translation: CARKPTQVAYNEQFF.

This clonotype was seen repeatedly, ten times or more. The chain carries TRBV24-1 and TRBJ2-7; D might be TRBD2 (6 bases). V lost 9 bases, J lost 3 bases, and 20 bases lay in between. The CDR3 spans 15 residues. Germline V gene data show CDR1 as KGHDR and CDR2 as SFDVKD. This CDR3 reads CATLLGEEGNYEQYF. As DNA, the CDR3 is TGTGCCACCCTTCTCGGGGAGGAGGGAAACTACGAGCAGTACTTC.